This T cell receptor (beta chain) was captured in a study of shared clonotypes between healthy human individuals. Turning to this clone: Antigen unknown.

Study findings and constraints: The authors expected sequencing depth to affect clonotype sharing among donors.

Each of the donors was a healthy adult who was HIV-negative and had not had a recent acute infection or vaccination. When replicate PCRs were run on sorted subsets, they used about 200 ng DNA, about 30,000 T cell genomes. Per the authors' pipeline: For the immunoSEQ data, sequences were junction-only without quality scores, so filtering differed. Sequencing was performed with immunoSEQ multiplex PCR; in TCRdb, only in-frame clones are kept and a portion is missing. That table furnishes V, J and clone size, whereas the DNA furnished D and trimming. The sample has 1,100,000 or so clones; more than 75% are singletons. Looked up from germline, CDR1 is SEHNR and CDR2 is FQNEAQ (reference sequence). With 5 bases removed from V and 10 bases from J, the gap between germline ends came to 12 bases. This CDR3 is built from 12 residues.

The sample was memory CD4+ T cells from PBMCs. Subset meaning: CD45RA-negative fraction. The receptor comes from a man aged 18 to 30 in good health. Some clones in this sample may be carry-over from other donors' samples. The chain uses TRBV7-9 and TRBJ2-1; D unresolved. The CDR3 nucleotides read TGTGCCAGCAGCCCCGAGATTGTCGAGCAGTTCTTC. Its protein is CASSPEIVEQFF.